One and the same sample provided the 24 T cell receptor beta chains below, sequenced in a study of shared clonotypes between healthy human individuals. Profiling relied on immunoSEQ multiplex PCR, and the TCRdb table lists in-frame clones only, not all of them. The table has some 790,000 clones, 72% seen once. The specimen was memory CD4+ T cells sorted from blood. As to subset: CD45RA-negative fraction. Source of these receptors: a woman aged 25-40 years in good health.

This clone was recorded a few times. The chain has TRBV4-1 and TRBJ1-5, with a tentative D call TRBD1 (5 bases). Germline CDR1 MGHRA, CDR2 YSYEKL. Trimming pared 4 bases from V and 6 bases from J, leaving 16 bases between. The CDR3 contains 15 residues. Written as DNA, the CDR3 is TGCGCCAGCAGCCGATCGCAAAGGGACGCTCAGCCCCAGCATTTT. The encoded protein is CASSRSQRDAQPQHF.

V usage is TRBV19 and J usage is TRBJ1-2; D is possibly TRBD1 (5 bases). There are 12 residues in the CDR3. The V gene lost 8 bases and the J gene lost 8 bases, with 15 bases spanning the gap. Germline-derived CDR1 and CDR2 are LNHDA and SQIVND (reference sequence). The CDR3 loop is CASHDPAGGYTF. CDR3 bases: TGTGCCAGTCATGACCCCGCAGGGGGCTACACCTTC.

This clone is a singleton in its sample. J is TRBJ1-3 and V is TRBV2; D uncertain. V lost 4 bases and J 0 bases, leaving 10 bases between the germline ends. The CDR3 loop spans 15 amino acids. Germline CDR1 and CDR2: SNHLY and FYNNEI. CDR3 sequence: CASSVLASSGNTIYF. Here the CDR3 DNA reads TGTGCCAGCAGTGTACTCGCCAGCTCTGGAAACACCATATATTTT.

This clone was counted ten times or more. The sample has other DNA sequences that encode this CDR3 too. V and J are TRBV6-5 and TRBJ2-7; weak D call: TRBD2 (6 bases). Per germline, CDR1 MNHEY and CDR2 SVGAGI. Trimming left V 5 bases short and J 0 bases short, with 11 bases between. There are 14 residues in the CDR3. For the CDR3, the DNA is TGTGCCAGCAGTCGGGACTTTAGCTCCTACGAGCAGTACTTC. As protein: CASSRDFSSYEQYF.

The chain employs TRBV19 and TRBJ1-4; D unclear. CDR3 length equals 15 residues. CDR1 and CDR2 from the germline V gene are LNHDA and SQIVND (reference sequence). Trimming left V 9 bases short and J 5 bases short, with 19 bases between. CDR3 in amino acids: CASHPTARENEKLFF. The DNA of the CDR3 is TGTGCCAGCCATCCTACCGCTAGGGAGAATGAAAAACTGTTTTTT.

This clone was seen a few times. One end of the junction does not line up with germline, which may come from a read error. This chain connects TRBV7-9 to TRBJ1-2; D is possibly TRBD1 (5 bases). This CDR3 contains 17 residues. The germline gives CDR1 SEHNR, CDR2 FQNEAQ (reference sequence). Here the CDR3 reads CASSLNFRAGPNYGYTF. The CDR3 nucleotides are TGTGCCAGCAGCTTAAACTTTAGGGCAGGGCCTAATTATGGCTACACCTTC.

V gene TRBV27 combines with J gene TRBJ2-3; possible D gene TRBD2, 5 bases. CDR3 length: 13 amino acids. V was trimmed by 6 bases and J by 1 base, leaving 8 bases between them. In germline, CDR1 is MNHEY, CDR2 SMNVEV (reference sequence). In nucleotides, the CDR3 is TGTGCCAGCAGCGTAGCGCGCACAGATACGCAGTATTTT. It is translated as CASSVARTDTQYF.

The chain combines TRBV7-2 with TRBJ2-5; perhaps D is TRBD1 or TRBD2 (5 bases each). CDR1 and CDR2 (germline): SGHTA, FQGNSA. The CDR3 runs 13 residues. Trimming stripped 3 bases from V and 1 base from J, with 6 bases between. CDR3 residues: CASSFGTQETQYF. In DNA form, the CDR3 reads TGTGCCAGCAGCTTCGGGACCCAAGAGACCCAGTACTTC.

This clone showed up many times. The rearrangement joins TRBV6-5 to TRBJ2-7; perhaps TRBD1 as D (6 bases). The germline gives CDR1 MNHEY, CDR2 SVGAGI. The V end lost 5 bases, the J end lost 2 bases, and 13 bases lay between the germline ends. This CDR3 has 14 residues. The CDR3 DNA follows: TGTGCCAGCAGTCCAGGGGTGGGGACCTACGAGCAGTACTTC. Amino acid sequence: CASSPGVGTYEQYF.

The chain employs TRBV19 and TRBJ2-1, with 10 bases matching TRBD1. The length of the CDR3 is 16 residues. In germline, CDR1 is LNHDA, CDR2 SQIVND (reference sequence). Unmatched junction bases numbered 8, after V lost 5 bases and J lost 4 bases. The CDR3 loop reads CASSLWTGGGYNEQFF. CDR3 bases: TGTGCCAGTAGTCTTTGGACAGGGGGAGGATACAATGAGCAGTTCTTC.

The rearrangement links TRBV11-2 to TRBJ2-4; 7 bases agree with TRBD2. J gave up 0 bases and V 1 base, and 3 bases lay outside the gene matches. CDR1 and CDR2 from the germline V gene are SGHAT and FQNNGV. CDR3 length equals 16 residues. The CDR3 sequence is CASSLAPSGAKNIQYF. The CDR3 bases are TGTGCCAGCAGCTTAGCCCCTAGCGGAGCCAAAAACATTCAGTACTTC.

For the CDR3, the DNA is TGCAGTGCTAGAGGGGTGGATGGCTACACCTTC. Translating it yields CSARGVDGYTF. The rearrangement links TRBV20-1 to TRBJ1-2; D not resolved. The CDR3 is 11 residues long. With 1 base removed from V and 6 bases from J, the gap between germline ends came to 6 bases. The germline gives CDR1 DFQATT, CDR2 SNEGSKA (reference sequence).

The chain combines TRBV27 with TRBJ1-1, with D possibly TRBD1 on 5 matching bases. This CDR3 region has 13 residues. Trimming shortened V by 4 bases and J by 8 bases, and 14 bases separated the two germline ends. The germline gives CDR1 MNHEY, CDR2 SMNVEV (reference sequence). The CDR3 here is CASSSSRGTEAFF. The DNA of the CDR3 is TGTGCCAGCAGTTCCTCTAGAGGGACCGAAGCTTTCTTT.

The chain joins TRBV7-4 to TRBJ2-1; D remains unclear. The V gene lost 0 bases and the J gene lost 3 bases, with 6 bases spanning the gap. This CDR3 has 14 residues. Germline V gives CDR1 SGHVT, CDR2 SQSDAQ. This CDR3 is CASSLAKCYNEQFF. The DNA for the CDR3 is TGTGCCAGCAGCTTAGCCAAGTGCTACAATGAGCAGTTCTTC.

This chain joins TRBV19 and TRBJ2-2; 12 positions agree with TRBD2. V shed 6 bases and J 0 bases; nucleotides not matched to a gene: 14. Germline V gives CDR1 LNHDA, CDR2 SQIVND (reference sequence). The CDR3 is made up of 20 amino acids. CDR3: CASRYPDGLAGKTNTGELFF. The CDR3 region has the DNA TGTGCCAGTAGATATCCCGACGGACTAGCGGGAAAAACGAACACCGGGGAGCTGTTTTTT.

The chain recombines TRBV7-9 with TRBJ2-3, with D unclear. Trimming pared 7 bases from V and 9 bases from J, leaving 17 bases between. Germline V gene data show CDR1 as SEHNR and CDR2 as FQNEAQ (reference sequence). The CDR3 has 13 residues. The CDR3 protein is CASNLPPKETQYF. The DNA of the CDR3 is TGTGCCAGCAACCTCCCTCCGAAGGAAACGCAGTATTTT.

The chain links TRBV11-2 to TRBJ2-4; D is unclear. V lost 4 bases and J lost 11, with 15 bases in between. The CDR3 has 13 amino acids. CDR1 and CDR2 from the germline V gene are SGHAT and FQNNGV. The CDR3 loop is CASSSPRVSVQYF. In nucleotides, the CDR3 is TGTGCCAGCAGCTCTCCCCGGGTCTCCGTTCAGTACTTC. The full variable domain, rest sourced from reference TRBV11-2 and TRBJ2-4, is EAGVAQSPRYKIIEKRQSVAFWCNPISGHATLYWYQQILGQGPKLLIQFQNNGVVDDSQLPKDRFSAERLKGVDSTLKIQPAKLEDSAVYLCASSSPRVSVQYFGAGTRLSVL.

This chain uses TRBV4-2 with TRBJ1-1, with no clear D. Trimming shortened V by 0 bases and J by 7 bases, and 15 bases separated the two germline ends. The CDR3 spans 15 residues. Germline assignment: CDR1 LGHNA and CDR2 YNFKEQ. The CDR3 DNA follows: TGTGCCAGCAGCCAAGAATGGGGTAATTTCGGTGAAGCTTTCTTT. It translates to CASSQEWGNFGEAFF.

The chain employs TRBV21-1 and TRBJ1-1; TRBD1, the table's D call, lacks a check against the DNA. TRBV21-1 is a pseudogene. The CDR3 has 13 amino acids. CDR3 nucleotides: TGTGCCAGCAGCAAAGCGACAGGCACTGAAGCTTTCTTT. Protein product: CASSKATGTEAFF.

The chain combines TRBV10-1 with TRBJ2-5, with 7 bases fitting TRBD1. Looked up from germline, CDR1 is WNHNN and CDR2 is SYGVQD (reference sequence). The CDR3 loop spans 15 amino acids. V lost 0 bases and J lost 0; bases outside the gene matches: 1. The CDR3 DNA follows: TGCGCCAGCAGTGAGTCGGGACAGTACCAAGAGACCCAGTACTTC. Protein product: CASSESGQYQETQYF.

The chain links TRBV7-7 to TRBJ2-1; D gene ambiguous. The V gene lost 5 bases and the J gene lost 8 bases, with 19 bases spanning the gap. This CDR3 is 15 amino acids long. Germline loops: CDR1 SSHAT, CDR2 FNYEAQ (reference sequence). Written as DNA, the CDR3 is TGTGCCAGCAGCGCGGCAAAGGGTAGTTTCCATGAGCAGTTCTTC. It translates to CASSAAKGSFHEQFF.

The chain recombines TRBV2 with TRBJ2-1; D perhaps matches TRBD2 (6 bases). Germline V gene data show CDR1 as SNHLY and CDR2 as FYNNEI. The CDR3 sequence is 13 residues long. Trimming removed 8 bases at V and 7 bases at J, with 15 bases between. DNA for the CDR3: TGTGCCAGCTCCCTAATGGAGGGGAATGAGCAGTTCTTC. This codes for CASSLMEGNEQFF.

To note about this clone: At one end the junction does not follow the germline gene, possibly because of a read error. The CDR3 nucleotides read TGTGCCAGCATGGCTAGCACTCAAGGGACCCAGTACTTC. Its translation is CASMASTQGTQYF. The gene calls are TRBV2 and TRBJ2-5; tentatively, D is TRBD2 (5 bases). In germline, CDR1 is SNHLY, CDR2 FYNNEI. CDR3 length: 13 amino acids.

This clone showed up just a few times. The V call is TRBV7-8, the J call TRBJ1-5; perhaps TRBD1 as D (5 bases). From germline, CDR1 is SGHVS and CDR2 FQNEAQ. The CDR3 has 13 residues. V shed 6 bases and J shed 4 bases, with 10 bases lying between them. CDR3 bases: TGTGCCAGCAGGGGGAGGGGTAATCAGCCCCAGCATTTT. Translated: CASRGRGNQPQHF.